This T cell receptor (beta chain) derives from a study of blood T cell repertoires in COVID-19. About the research overall: COVID-19 samples, acute and convalescent, were from the United States, Italy and Spain.

Per the original data handling: Amplification of reference gene primers provided the estimated nucleated cell counts. Assay: immunoSEQ multiplex PCR; the TCRdb copy retains only in-frame clones and omits some. The DNA was the basis for D and trimming; V, J and clone size are from that table. The data contain approximately 210,000 clones, around nine tenths of them singletons. The CDR3 covers 18 residues. V was clipped by 5 bases and J by 4 bases; unmatched bases: 16. The germline CDR1 and CDR2 sequences are MGHRA and YSYEKL. Everyone who took part was 18 to 89 years old, and they came from roughly 25 US areas. Participant-reported clinical history was the basis for cohort assignment.

Material: PBMCs or T cells enriched from blood (not recorded which). This TCR was recovered from a woman between 50 and 59 years old with acute COVID-19. V gene TRBV4-1 combines with J gene TRBJ1-1; 10 nucleotides line up with TRBD1. The CDR3 loop reads CASSVAPGTGVIGTEAFF. The CDR3 DNA reads TGCGCCAGCAGCGTAGCCCCCGGGACAGGGGTCATAGGCACTGAAGCTTTCTTT.